The 7 T cell receptor beta chains below were found in one sample sequenced in a study of cytomegalovirus exposure and HLA in healthy donors. Use of 60 Vbeta and 13 Jbeta primers characterized the PCR. Here immunoSEQ multiplex PCR was the method, and the copy in TCRdb shows in-frame clones only, minus some. The profile shows 100,000 or so clones, 62% of them singletons. The sequenced sample consisted of PBMCs. Source of these receptors: a woman aged 25 to 45 in good health and CMV-seropositive.

The V and J genes are TRBV7-2 and TRBJ1-2, with 7 bases identical to TRBD1. Germline trimming cut 7 bases from V and 3 bases from J; bases unmatched to any gene: 5. Looked up from germline, CDR1 is SGHTA and CDR2 is FQGNSA. The CDR3 runs to 13 residues. CDR3 in amino acids: CASTGTDHYGYTF. DNA of the CDR3: TGTGCCAGCACCGGGACAGACCACTATGGCTACACCTTC.

This clone has a handful of counts. The rearrangement links TRBV7-2 to TRBJ1-1; 8 nucleotides align to TRBD1. The CDR3 covers 16 residues. Germline lookup yields CDR1 SGHTA and CDR2 FQGNSA. The trim removed 5 bases at V and 4 bases at J, leaving 12 bases unmatched. In nucleotides, the CDR3 is TGTGCCAGCAGCCTACAGGGGGGCAGGGCCGGCACTGAAGCTTTCTTT. It specifies CASSLQGGRAGTEAFF. Filled out from reference TRBV7-2 and TRBJ1-1, the complete variable domain reads GAGVSQSPSNKVTEKGKDVELRCDPISGHTALYWYRQSLGQGLEFLIYFQGNSAPDKSGLPSDRFSAERTGGSVSTLTIQRTQQEDSAVYLCASSLQGGRAGTEAFFGQGTRLTVV.

This clone showed up just once. Here the CDR3 reads CASIQGMGPQHF. The CDR3 bases are TGTGCCAGTATCCAGGGGATGGGGCCCCAGCATTTT. This rearrangement joins TRBV19 to TRBJ1-5; the D gene is possibly TRBD1 (6 bases). With 7 bases removed from V and 9 bases from J, the gap between germline ends came to 13 bases. Germline CDR1 and CDR2: LNHDA and SQIVND (reference sequence). This CDR3 has 12 amino acids.

V usage is TRBV23-1 and J usage is TRBJ2-5, with D perhaps TRBD2 (5 bases). TRBV23-1 is given ORF status, its function remaining uncertain. The CDR3 length is 14 residues. V gave up 6 bases and J gave up 5 bases, with 16 bases separating them. This CDR3 reads CASSPTEVGETQYF. The CDR3 DNA follows: TGCGCCAGCAGCCCCACGGAGGTTGGGGAGACCCAGTACTTC.

CDR3 loop: CASRRGQGTHTQYF. CDR3 sequence (DNA): TGTGCCAGCAGGCGGGGACAGGGGACTCATACGCAGTATTTT. The chain combines TRBV2 with TRBJ2-3; TRBD1 matches at 10 bases. Germline-derived CDR1 and CDR2 are SNHLY and FYNNEI. After removal of 6 bases from V and 7 bases from J, the junction contained 7 bases not matched to a gene. The CDR3 totals 14 residues.

The chain links TRBV11-3 to TRBJ1-1; D is unresolved. Germline V CDR1 and CDR2: SGHNT, YENEEA. This CDR3 contains 14 residues. The V end was cut by 0 bases, the J end by 4 bases, with 9 bases between. DNA for the CDR3: TGTGCCAGCAGCTTAGATATGATGAGCACTGAAGCTTTCTTT. It specifies CASSLDMMSTEAFF.

Notes on this clone: This CDR3 is missing its conserved last phenylalanine or tryptophan, likely due to a read error. The J gene is TRBJ1-1, the V gene TRBV19; the D is unclear. This CDR3 has 12 amino acids. From germline, CDR1 is LNHDA and CDR2 SQIVND (reference sequence). V lost 5 bases and J lost 8, with 12 bases in between. CDR3 DNA sequence: TGTGCCAGTAGTCCCCTGTATAAAGAAGCTTTCCTT. This codes for CASSPLYKEAFL.